This T cell receptor (beta chain) was identified in a study of identical twins. This clonotype was observed many times. Using its own MiXCR run on the 5' RACE reads, TCRdb lists one record per CDR3 protein. Among roughly 230,000 distinct CDR3 sequences listed, about 8.3% were seen once. The CDR3 is 17 residues long. Germline V CDR1 and CDR2: MDHEN, SYDVKM. V dropped 3 bases and J dropped 4; count of bases not matched to a gene: 8. These data are also associated with another study on yellow fever vaccine responses in identical twins.

This sequence was found in a woman aged 18-30 years in good health. The V and J genes are TRBV28 and TRBJ2-7; TRBD2 aligns across 14 bases. The sequencing input was CD8+ T cells sorted from blood. The CDR3 is CASSFPTSGRDKYEQYF. CDR3 sequence (DNA): TGTGCCAGCAGTTTCCCGACTAGCGGGAGGGATAAATACGAGCAGTACTTC.